This T cell receptor beta chain stems from a study of cytomegalovirus exposure and HLA in healthy donors. The CDR3 is 15 residues long. The germline CDR1 and CDR2 sequences are MNHNS and SASEGT. The J segment lost 1 base and the V segment lost 4 bases, leaving 6 bases of the junction unmatched. PCR employed 60 Vbeta and 13 Jbeta primers. Repertoires were generated with immunoSEQ multiplex PCR, while TCRdb's copy carries only in-frame clones and drops some. The table shows around 160,000 clones, with about three quarters occurring only once. V is TRBV6-1 and J is TRBJ2-7, with TRBD2 identical over 8 bases. The TCR was taken from a man aged 35 to 55 in good health and CMV-seropositive. The sample comprised PBMCs. CDR3 sequence: CASSGLTGGSYEQYF. The CDR3 coding sequence is TGTGCCAGCAGTGGTCTGACGGGAGGGTCCTACGAGCAGTACTTC.